This TCR beta chain appears in the sequencing data of a study of T cell responses to AZD1222 COVID-19 vaccine. Points from the study as a whole: Vaccination with two AZD1222 doses was followed by a rise in Spike-specific TCR breadth and depth.

Notes on this clone: The target antigen is unknown.

Method: immunoSEQ multiplex PCR; TCRdb's copy keeps in-frame clones and lacks some. This sample has about 150,000 clones, with around 85% found just once. There are 13 residues in the CDR3. Trimming removed 5 bases at V and 5 bases at J, with 9 bases between. CDR1 SGHTA and CDR2 FQGNSA come from the germline V gene. The sample consisted of peripheral blood, taken on day 0 of AZD1222 vaccination. This TCR was sampled from an adult in good health. J is TRBJ2-2 and V is TRBV7-2; the D gene is possibly TRBD2 (5 bases). The CDR3 nucleotides are TGTGCCAGCAGCCCGTTAGCGACCGGGGAGCTGTTTTTT. Its translation is CASSPLATGELFF.